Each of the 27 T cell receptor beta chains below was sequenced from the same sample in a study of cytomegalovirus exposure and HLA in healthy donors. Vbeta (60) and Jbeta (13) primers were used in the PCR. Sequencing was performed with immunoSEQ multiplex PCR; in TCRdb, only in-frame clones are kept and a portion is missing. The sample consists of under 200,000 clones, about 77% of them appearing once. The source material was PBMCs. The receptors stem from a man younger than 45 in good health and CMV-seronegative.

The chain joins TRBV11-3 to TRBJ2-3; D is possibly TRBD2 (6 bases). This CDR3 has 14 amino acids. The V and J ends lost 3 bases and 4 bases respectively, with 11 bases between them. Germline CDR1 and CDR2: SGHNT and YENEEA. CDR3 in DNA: TGTGCCAGCAGCTTCTCTAGCGTAGCAGATACGCAGTATTTT. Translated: CASSFSSVADTQYF.

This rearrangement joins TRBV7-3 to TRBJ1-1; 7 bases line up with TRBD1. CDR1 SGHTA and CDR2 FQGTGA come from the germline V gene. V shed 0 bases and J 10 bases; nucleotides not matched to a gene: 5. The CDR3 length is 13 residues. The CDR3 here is CASSLTPQGRAFF. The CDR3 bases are TGTGCCAGCAGCTTAACGCCACAGGGGCGAGCTTTCTTT.

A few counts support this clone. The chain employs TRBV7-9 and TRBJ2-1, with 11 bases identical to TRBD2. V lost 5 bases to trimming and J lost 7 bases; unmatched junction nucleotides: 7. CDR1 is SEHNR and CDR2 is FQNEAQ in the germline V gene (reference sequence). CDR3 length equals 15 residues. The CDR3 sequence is CASSLGSGRANEQFF. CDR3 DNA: TGTGCCAGCAGCCTAGGTAGCGGGAGGGCGAATGAGCAGTTCTTC.

The CDR3 region is CASSQVGESAGELFF. The CDR3 DNA sequence: TGCGCCAGCAGCCAAGTAGGAGAGAGCGCCGGGGAGCTGTTTTTT. The chain recombines TRBV4-1 with TRBJ2-2; D not resolved. CDR1 is MGHRA and CDR2 is YSYEKL in the germline V gene. The CDR3 has 15 amino acids. The V end lost 1 base, the J end lost 6 bases, and 12 bases lay between the germline ends.

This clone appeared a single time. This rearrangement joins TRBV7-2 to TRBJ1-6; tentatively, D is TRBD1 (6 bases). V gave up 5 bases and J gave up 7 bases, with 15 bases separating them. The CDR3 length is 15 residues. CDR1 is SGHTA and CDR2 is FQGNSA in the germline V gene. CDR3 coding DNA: TGTGCCAGCAGCCAACAGGGTGGTTACAATTCACCCCTCCACTTT. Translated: CASSQQGGYNSPLHF.

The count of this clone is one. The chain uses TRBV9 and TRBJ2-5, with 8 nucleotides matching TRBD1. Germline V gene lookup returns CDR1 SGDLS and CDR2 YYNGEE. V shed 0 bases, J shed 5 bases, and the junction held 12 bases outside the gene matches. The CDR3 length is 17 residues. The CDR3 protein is CASSVATSGQEVETQYF. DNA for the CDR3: TGTGCCAGCAGCGTAGCTACTTCGGGACAGGAGGTGGAGACCCAGTACTTC.

CDR3 DNA sequence: TGTGCCAGTAGTATGGGGACAGGAGGGCAGATAATGAACACTGAAGCTTTCTTT. It encodes CASSMGTGGQIMNTEAFF. V gene TRBV19 combines with J gene TRBJ1-1; TRBD1 aligns across 8 bases. Germline values: CDR1 LNHDA, CDR2 SQIVND (reference sequence). CDR3 length: 18 residues. Trimming cost V 3 bases and J 0 bases; bases outside gene matches: 12.

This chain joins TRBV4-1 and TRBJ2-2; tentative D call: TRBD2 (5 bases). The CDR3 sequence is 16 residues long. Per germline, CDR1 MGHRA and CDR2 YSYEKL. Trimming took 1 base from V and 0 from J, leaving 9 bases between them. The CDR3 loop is CASSQVRGSNTGELFF. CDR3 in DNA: TGCGCCAGCAGCCAAGTACGGGGATCGAACACCGGGGAGCTGTTTTTT.

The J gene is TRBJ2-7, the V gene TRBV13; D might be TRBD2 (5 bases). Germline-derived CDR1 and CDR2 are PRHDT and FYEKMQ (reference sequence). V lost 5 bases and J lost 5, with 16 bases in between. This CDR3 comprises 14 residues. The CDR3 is CASSHPRERDEQYF. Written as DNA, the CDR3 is TGTGCCAGCAGCCACCCACGGGAAAGGGACGAGCAGTACTTC.

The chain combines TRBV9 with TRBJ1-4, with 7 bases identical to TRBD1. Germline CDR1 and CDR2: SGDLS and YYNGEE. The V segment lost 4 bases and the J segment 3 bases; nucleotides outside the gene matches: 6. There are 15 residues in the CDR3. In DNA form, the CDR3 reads TGTGCCAGCAGCCCCAGGGACAGCCCTAATGAAAAACTGTTTTTT. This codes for CASSPRDSPNEKLFF.

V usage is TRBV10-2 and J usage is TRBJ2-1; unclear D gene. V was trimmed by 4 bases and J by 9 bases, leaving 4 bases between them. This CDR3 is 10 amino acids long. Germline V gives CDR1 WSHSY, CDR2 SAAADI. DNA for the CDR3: TGCGCCAGCAGTGGGAGTGAGCAGTTCTTC. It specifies CASSGSEQFF.

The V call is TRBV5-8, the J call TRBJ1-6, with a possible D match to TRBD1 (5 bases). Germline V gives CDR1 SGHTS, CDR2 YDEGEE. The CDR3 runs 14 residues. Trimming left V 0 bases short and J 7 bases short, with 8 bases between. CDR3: CASSLGQRNSPLHF. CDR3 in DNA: TGTGCCAGCAGCTTGGGACAGAGGAATTCACCCCTCCACTTT.

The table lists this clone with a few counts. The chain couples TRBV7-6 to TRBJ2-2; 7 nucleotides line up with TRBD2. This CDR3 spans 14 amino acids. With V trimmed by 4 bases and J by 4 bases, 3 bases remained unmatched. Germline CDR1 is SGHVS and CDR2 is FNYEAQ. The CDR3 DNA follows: TGTGCCAGCAGCTCCAGGGAGGGCACCGGGGAGCTGTTTTTT. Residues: CASSSREGTGELFF.

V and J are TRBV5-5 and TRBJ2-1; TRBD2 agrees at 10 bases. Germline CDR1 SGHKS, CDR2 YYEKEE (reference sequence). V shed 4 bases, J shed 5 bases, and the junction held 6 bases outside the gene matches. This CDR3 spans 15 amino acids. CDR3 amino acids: CASSVGTSEHNEQFF. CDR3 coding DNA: TGTGCCAGCAGCGTCGGGACTAGCGAACACAATGAGCAGTTCTTC.

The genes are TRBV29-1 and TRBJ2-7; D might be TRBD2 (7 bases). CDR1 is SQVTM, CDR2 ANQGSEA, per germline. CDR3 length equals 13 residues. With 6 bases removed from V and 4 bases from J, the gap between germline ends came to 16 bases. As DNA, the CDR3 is TGCAGCGTCTGGAGGGGGGGGACTTACGAGCAGTACTTC. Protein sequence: CSVWRGGTYEQYF.

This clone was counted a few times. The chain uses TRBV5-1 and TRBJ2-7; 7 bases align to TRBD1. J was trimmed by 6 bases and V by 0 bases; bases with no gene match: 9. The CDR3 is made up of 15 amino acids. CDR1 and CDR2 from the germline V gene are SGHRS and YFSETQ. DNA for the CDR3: TGCGCCAGCAGCTTGGAGGGACAGACGGGAAGCGAGCAGTACTTC. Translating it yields CASSLEGQTGSEQYF.

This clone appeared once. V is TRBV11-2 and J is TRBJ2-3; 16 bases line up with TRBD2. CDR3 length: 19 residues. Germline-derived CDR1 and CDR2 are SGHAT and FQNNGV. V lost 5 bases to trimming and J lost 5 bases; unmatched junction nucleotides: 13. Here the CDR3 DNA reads TGTGCCAGCAGCCCAGTCCCGGGACTAGCGGGGGGGCCGGGAGATACGCAGTATTTT. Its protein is CASSPVPGLAGGPGDTQYF.

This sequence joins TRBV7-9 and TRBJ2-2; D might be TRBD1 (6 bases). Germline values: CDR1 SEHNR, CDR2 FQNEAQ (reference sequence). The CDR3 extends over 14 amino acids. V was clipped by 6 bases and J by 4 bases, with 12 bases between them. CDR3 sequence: CASRQGSGTGELFF. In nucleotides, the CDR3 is TGTGCCAGCAGACAGGGTTCGGGCACCGGGGAGCTGTTTTTT.

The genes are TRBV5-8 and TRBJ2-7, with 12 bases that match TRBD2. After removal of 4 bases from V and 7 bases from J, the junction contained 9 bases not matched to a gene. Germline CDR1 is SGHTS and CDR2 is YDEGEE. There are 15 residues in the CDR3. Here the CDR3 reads CASSRRLAGAGEQYF. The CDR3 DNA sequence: TGTGCCAGCAGCCGAAGACTAGCGGGGGCGGGGGAGCAGTACTTC.

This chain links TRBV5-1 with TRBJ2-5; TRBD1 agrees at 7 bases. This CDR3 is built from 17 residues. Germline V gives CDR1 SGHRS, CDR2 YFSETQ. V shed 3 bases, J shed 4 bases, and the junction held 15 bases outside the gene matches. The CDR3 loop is CASSYNNRGWSLETQYF. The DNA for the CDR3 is TGCGCCAGCAGCTATAATAACAGGGGTTGGAGTTTAGAGACCCAGTACTTC.

CDR3 amino acids: CASSLPSAGHEQYF. DNA of the CDR3: TGTGCCAGCAGCTTACCTAGCGCCGGCCACGAGCAGTACTTC. This chain uses TRBV13 with TRBJ2-7; D perhaps matches TRBD2 (6 bases). Trimming removed 2 bases from V and 5 bases from J, with 13 bases in between. The germline gives CDR1 PRHDT, CDR2 FYEKMQ (reference sequence). The CDR3 length is 14 residues.

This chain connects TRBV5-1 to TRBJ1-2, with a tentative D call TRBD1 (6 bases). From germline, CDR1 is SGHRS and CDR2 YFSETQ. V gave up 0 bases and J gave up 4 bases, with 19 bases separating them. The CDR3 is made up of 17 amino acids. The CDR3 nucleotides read TGCGCCAGCAGCTTGGCCCCAGGGGCGTTTCTAGGCTATGGCTACACCTTC. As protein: CASSLAPGAFLGYGYTF.

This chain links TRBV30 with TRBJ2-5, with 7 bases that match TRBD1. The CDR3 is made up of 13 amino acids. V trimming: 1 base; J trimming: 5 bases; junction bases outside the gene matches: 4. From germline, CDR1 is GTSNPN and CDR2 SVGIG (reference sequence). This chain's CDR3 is CAWSGQGRETQYF. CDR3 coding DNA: TGTGCCTGGAGTGGACAGGGAAGGGAGACCCAGTACTTC.

The CDR3 here is CASSHPVTSSYEQYF. In nucleotides, the CDR3 is TGTGCCAGCTCACACCCCGTGACTAGCTCCTACGAGCAGTACTTC. The gene calls are TRBV18 and TRBJ2-7, with D perhaps matching TRBD2 (6 bases). The CDR3 runs 15 residues. Trimming pared 4 bases from V and 0 bases from J, leaving 13 bases between. The germline V gene encodes CDR1 KGHSH and CDR2 LQKENI.

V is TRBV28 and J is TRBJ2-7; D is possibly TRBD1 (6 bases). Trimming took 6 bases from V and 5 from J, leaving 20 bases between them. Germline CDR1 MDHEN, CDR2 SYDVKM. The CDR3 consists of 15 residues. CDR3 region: CASRPPQGSSHEQYF. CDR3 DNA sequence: TGTGCCAGCAGGCCCCCCCAGGGGTCCTCTCACGAGCAGTACTTC. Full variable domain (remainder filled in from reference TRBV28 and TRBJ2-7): DVKVTQSSRYLVKRTGEKVFLECVQDMDHENMFWYRQDPGLGLRLIYFSYDVKMKEKGDIPEGYSVSREKKERFSLILESASTNQTSMYLCASRPPQGSSHEQYFGPGTRLTVT.

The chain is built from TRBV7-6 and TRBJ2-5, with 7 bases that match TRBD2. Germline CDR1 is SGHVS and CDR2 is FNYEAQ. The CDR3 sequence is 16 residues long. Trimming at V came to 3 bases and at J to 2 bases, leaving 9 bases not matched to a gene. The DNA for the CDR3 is TGTGCCAGCAGCTTTCGTAGGGCTAGCGGACAAGAGACCCAGTACTTC. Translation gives CASSFRRASGQETQYF. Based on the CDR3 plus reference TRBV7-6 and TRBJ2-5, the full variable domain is GAGVSQSPRYKVTKRGQDVALRCDPISGHVSLYWYRQALGQGPEFLTYFNYEAQQDKSGLPNDRFSAERPEGSISTLTIQRTEQRDSAMYRCASSFRRASGQETQYFGPGTRLLVL.

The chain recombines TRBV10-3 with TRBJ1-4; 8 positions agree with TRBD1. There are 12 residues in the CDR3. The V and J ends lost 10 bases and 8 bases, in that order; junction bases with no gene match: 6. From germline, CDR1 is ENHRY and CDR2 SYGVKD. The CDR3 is CATGQGKEKLFF. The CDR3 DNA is TGTGCCACCGGACAGGGAAAGGAAAAACTGTTTTTT.